A selection of T cell receptor beta chains follows, all from one sample in a study of blood T cell repertoires in COVID-19. Profiled with immunoSEQ multiplex PCR; TCRdb holds only in-frame clones, not every one. This repertoire shows 200,000 to 300,000 clones, around nine tenths found once; its top ten account for around 0.86%. The sequenced sample consisted of peripheral blood. The receptors were sampled from a man younger than 40 with COVID-19, enrolled during active disease. Both conserved end residues are part of each CDR3.

v_gene	j_gene	CDR3aa
TRBV27	TRBJ2-7	CASITIRGVEQYF
TRBV5-1	TRBJ2-3	CASSLAVQGLQDTQYF
TRBV6-1	TRBJ1-2	CASSERDRANYGYTF
TRBV11-2	TRBJ1-1	CASSPRQVETEAFF
TRBV27	TRBJ1-1	CASSSGTGGWTEAFF
TRBV2	TRBJ1-2	CASSSSVADYGYTF
TRBV7-6	TRBJ1-1	CASSLASGTGGRNTEAFF
TRBV18	TRBJ2-7	CASSQGQGVGEQYF
TRBV27	TRBJ2-5	CASRVGGPRETQYF
TRBV7-2	TRBJ2-3	CASSLSPRQGGTDTQYF
TRBV28	TRBJ1-2	CASSLGGGTSYGYTF
TRBV19	TRBJ1-2	CASTLLGQGATQTYGYTF
TRBV6-6	TRBJ1-5	CASSPPGQRLSNQPQHF
TRBV3-1/TRBV3-2	TRBJ1-1	CASSPVRGNTEAFF
TRBV6-5	TRBJ1-5	CASSPTGLNNQPQHF
TRBV28	TRBJ1-5	CASWREGQLGQPQHF
TRBV6-5	TRBJ1-1	CASRRQGGMNTEAFF
TRBV12-3/TRBV12-4	TRBJ1-5	CASSPDRDQPQHF
TRBV10-2	TRBJ1-2	CASSYKSANYGYTF
TRBV7-2	TRBJ1-4	CASSSQGAPNEKLFF
TRBV6-5	TRBJ1-6	CASSYKTGGGSPLHF
TRBV6-6	TRBJ1-2	CASSLAGNYGYTF
TRBV10-3	TRBJ1-2	CAISGGEYGYTF
TRBV5-1	TRBJ1-1	CASSDRGDKNTEAFF
TRBV7-9	TRBJ1-4	CASRDLRLAPTNEKLFF
TRBV2	TRBJ1-1	CASRRDTGDTEAFF
TRBV4-1	TRBJ1-2	CASSQSTLAYGYTF
TRBV6-1	TRBJ1-4	CASSEVQGRGEKLFF
TRBV27	TRBJ2-7	CASSVGQGDYEQYF
TRBV12-3/TRBV12-4	TRBJ1-2	CASSLRTDRGYTF
TRBV27	TRBJ1-5	CASSLIGGRYAQPQHF
TRBV27	TRBJ2-1	CASMLGGPYNEQFF
TRBV19	TRBJ2-3	CASSISLGQTDTQYF
TRBV6-2/TRBV6-3	TRBJ2-6	CASSQGTGWGYSGANVLTF
TRBV23-1	TRBJ2-7	CASSQGQDSYEQYF
TRBV2	TRBJ2-2	CASSTSGGLNTGELFF
TRBV5-6	TRBJ1-3	CASSLKRAQPSGNTIYF